Here is one T cell receptor (beta chain) with its context. Its antigen is unknown. Researchers prepared the TCRbeta library using unique molecular identifiers, the study reports. TCRdb redid the calling of the PCR reads with MiXCR, one entry per CDR3 protein. Of more than 200,000 distinct CDR3 sequences in the sample, more than 20% were seen once. V gave up 3 bases and J gave up 6 bases; unmatched junction bases: 8. From germline, CDR1 is KGHSH and CDR2 LQKENI. The CDR3 extends over 16 amino acids. The data were taken from a study of T-cell reconstitution after alpha-beta-depleted transplantation in children. Study results and caveats: Several hundred expanded graft clones reportedly were the source of alpha-beta T cells about two months after transplant.

V gene TRBV18 combines with J gene TRBJ2-1, with 10 bases lining up with TRBD1. This clonotype was obtained from a girl aged 2-10 years with Fanconi anemia, due to receive a stem cell transplant. The source material was PBMCs, sampled before TCRalphabeta/CD19-depleted stem cell transplant. CDR3 sequence reads: CASSPLGTGVGNEQFF. In nucleotides, the CDR3 is TGTGCCAGCTCACCCCTCGGGACAGGGGTGGGCAATGAGCAGTTCTTC.